Sequencing of this T cell receptor (beta chain) was carried out in a study of blood T cell repertoires in COVID-19. Across the whole study: Specimens from acute and convalescent COVID-19 originated in the United States, Italy and Spain. T cells, B-cell-depleted T cells, or PBMCs provided the cDNA or gDNA that served as material.

In the source study's methods: Quantification of nucleated cells was approximated via reference gene primer amplification. Assay: immunoSEQ multiplex PCR; the TCRdb copy retains only in-frame clones and omits some. The V and J calls and the clone size are those of that table, but D and trimming were determined from the DNA. The sample has approximately 170,000 clones; around 82% are singletons. This clone came up once. Germline values: CDR1 LNHDA, CDR2 SQIVND (reference sequence). Trimming took off 6 bases at V and 3 bases at J, with 15 bases between the two ends. The CDR3 runs 15 residues. The chain has TRBV19 and TRBJ2-1; weak D call: TRBD2 (6 bases). Specimen: peripheral blood. This sequence originates from a human donor with acute or convalescent COVID-19. The donor label of this sample is uncertain. DNA for the CDR3: TGTGCCAGTAGCAACCGGGACTCCAACTACAATGAGCAGTTCTTC. It codes for CASSNRDSNYNEQFF.